The rows below give T cell receptor beta chains drawn from one sample of a study of ipilimumab plus nivolumab after autologous stem cell transplantation. The table came from immunoSEQ multiplex PCR; TCRdb's copy has only in-frame clones and leaves some out. This repertoire shows thousands of clones, under 80% found once; its top ten account for 16%. The source was PBMCs, collected in a trial of ipilimumab plus nivolumab as post-transplant consolidation. These receptors were obtained from a male donor with multiple myeloma. Both conserved end residues are part of each CDR3. A D gene is named only where the DNA matches it firmly. Not every row has a clone size; where given, it reads once, few, many or a size class.

v_call: TRBV6-5
j_call: TRBJ1-2
d_call: TRBD1
clone_size: .
cdr3_aa: CASSGGDRSYGYTF
cdr3_nt: TGTGCCAGCAGTGGGGGGGACAGGTCTTATGGCTACACCTTC

v_call: TRBV2
j_call: TRBJ1-5
d_call: TRBD1
clone_size: .
cdr3_aa: CASRGGQGINQPQHF
cdr3_nt: TGTGCCAGCAGGGGGGGACAGGGTATCAATCAGCCCCAGCATTTT

v_call: TRBV4-1
j_call: TRBJ2-7
d_call: TRBD1
clone_size: few
cdr3_aa: CASSPLDRGRGDEQYF
cdr3_nt: TGCGCCAGCAGCCCATTAGACAGGGGGCGAGGCGACGAGCAGTACTTC

v_call: TRBV4-1
j_call: TRBJ2-1
d_call: .
clone_size: .
cdr3_aa: CASSQDSANEQFF
cdr3_nt: TGCGCCAGCAGCCAAGATTCCGCCAATGAGCAGTTCTTC

v_call: TRBV19
j_call: TRBJ2-3
d_call: TRBD2
clone_size: .
cdr3_aa: CASSSQRGWWLSDTQYF
cdr3_nt: TGTGCCAGTAGTAGCCAGCGGGGGTGGTGGTTATCAGATACGCAGTATTTT

v_call: TRBV5-4
j_call: TRBJ2-7
d_call: .
clone_size: .
cdr3_aa: CASSFGGIYEQYF
cdr3_nt: TGTGCCAGCAGCTTTGGGGGCATCTACGAGCAGTACTTC

v_call: TRBV10-3
j_call: TRBJ1-2
d_call: .
clone_size: once
cdr3_aa: CAISQEGPQGGYTF
cdr3_nt: TGTGCCATCAGTCAGGAGGGCCCACAGGGTGGCTACACCTTC

v_call: TRBV10-3
j_call: TRBJ2-7
d_call: TRBD1
clone_size: .
cdr3_aa: CAISVSGTGSNTRYEQYF
cdr3_nt: TGTGCCATCAGTGTAAGTGGGACAGGGTCGAACACACGGTACGAGCAGTACTTC

v_call: TRBV6-1
j_call: TRBJ1-2
d_call: TRBD1
clone_size: .
cdr3_aa: CASGQDYGYTF
cdr3_nt: TGTGCCAGCGGACAGGATTATGGCTACACCTTC

v_call: TRBV2
j_call: TRBJ2-1
d_call: .
clone_size: .
cdr3_aa: CASSEVGAGNEQFF
cdr3_nt: TGTGCCAGCAGTGAAGTGGGGGCGGGGAATGAGCAGTTCTTC

v_call: TRBV5-8
j_call: TRBJ2-7
d_call: .
clone_size: .
cdr3_aa: CASSGRDRPYREQYF
cdr3_nt: TGTGCCAGCAGCGGCCGGGACCGTCCGTACCGCGAGCAGTACTTC

v_call: TRBV12-5
j_call: TRBJ1-2
d_call: .
clone_size: .
cdr3_aa: CASGSTPAGLYGYTF
cdr3_nt: TGTGCTAGTGGTTCCACACCGGCGGGACTCTATGGCTACACCTTC

v_call: TRBV4-2
j_call: TRBJ2-1
d_call: .
clone_size: .
cdr3_aa: CASSQDLVGPNLRIYEQFF
cdr3_nt: TGTGCCAGCAGCCAAGATCTTGTCGGACCCAACCTTCGGATCTATGAGCAGTTCTTC

v_call: TRBV7-6
j_call: TRBJ2-5
d_call: .
clone_size: .
cdr3_aa: CASSSRGVGRGVETQYF
cdr3_nt: TGTGCCAGCAGCTCAAGGGGGGTTGGACGAGGTGTAGAGACCCAGTACTTC

v_call: TRBV28
j_call: TRBJ1-6
d_call: TRBD1
clone_size: .
cdr3_aa: CASSLGQPPSPLHF
cdr3_nt: TGTGCCAGCAGTTTGGGACAGCCACCTTCACCCCTCCACTTT

v_call: TRBV29-1
j_call: TRBJ2-1
d_call: TRBD2
clone_size: few
cdr3_aa: CSVNSGGAREQFF
cdr3_nt: TGCAGCGTAAATAGCGGGGGGGCCAGGGAGCAGTTCTTC

v_call: TRBV11-2
j_call: TRBJ2-1
d_call: .
clone_size: .
cdr3_aa: CASSPKHQRPYNEQFF
cdr3_nt: TGTGCCAGCAGCCCGAAGCACCAGCGGCCCTACAATGAGCAGTTCTTC

v_call: TRBV30
j_call: TRBJ2-1
d_call: TRBD2
clone_size: .
cdr3_aa: CAWNPFSGGAINEQFF
cdr3_nt: TGTGCCTGGAACCCCTTCAGCGGGGGGGCGATCAATGAGCAGTTCTTC

v_call: TRBV6-6
j_call: TRBJ2-7
d_call: .
clone_size: .
cdr3_aa: CASTKTGHTYEQYF
cdr3_nt: TGTGCCAGTACTAAGACAGGTCACACCTACGAGCAGTACTTC

v_call: TRBV12-5
j_call: TRBJ1-2
d_call: .
clone_size: .
cdr3_aa: CASGQSTIGSANGYTF
cdr3_nt: TGTGCTAGTGGCCAGAGTACTATTGGAAGTGCTAATGGCTACACCTTC

v_call: TRBV5-1
j_call: TRBJ2-7
d_call: .
clone_size: .
cdr3_aa: CASSLPPFSEQYF
cdr3_nt: TGCGCCAGCAGCTTGCCCCCCTTTTCCGAGCAGTACTTC

v_call: TRBV7-6
j_call: TRBJ2-2
d_call: TRBD2
clone_size: .
cdr3_aa: CASSRPRGGLDTGELFF
cdr3_nt: TGTGCCAGCAGCCGGCCGCGGGGGGGCTTGGACACCGGGGAGCTGTTTTTT

v_call: TRBV7-9
j_call: TRBJ1-2
d_call: TRBD1
clone_size: .
cdr3_aa: CASRRDRANYGYTF
cdr3_nt: TGTGCCAGCAGACGAGACAGGGCTAACTATGGCTACACCTTC

v_call: TRBV19
j_call: TRBJ1-2
d_call: .
clone_size: .
cdr3_aa: CACSGGPSGGYTF
cdr3_nt: TGTGCCTGCTCGGGGGGACCAAGCGGGGGCTACACCTTC

v_call: TRBV27
j_call: TRBJ1-2
d_call: .
clone_size: few
cdr3_aa: CASSLTANYGYTF
cdr3_nt: TGTGCCAGCAGTTTGACAGCTAACTATGGCTACACCTTC

v_call: TRBV5-6
j_call: TRBJ2-1
d_call: .
clone_size: few
cdr3_aa: CASSLRGERQFF
cdr3_nt: TGTGCCAGCAGCCTCCGAGGGGAAAGGCAGTTCTTC

v_call: TRBV2
j_call: TRBJ1-5
d_call: .
clone_size: medium-sized
cdr3_aa: CASRAAGHQPQHF
cdr3_nt: TGTGCCAGCCGGGCGGCGGGACATCAGCCCCAGCATTTT

v_call: TRBV10-2
j_call: TRBJ1-5
d_call: .
clone_size: once
cdr3_aa: CASSEGGQPQHF
cdr3_nt: TGCGCCAGCAGTGAGGGGGGTCAGCCCCAGCATTTT

v_call: TRBV6-5
j_call: TRBJ2-1
d_call: .
clone_size: .
cdr3_aa: CASSSLDSRTYNEQFF
cdr3_nt: TGTGCCAGCAGTTCCCTGGACTCACGCACCTACAATGAGCAGTTCTTC

v_call: TRBV6-5
j_call: TRBJ2-7
d_call: .
clone_size: .
cdr3_aa: CASRRTVADEQYF
cdr3_nt: TGTGCCAGCAGAAGAACAGTAGCCGACGAGCAGTACTTC

v_call: TRBV10-3
j_call: TRBJ2-7
d_call: .
clone_size: .
cdr3_aa: CAISESRGNSYEQYF
cdr3_nt: TGTGCCATCAGTGAGTCAAGAGGGAACTCCTACGAGCAGTACTTC

v_call: TRBV19
j_call: TRBJ1-6
d_call: TRBD1
clone_size: .
cdr3_aa: CASSPTGWGNSPLHF
cdr3_nt: TGTGCCAGTAGTCCGACAGGGTGGGGGAATTCACCCCTCCACTTT

v_call: TRBV7-9
j_call: TRBJ2-7
d_call: TRBD2
clone_size: .
cdr3_aa: CASSLGLAGVSYEQYF
cdr3_nt: TGTGCCAGCAGCTTAGGACTAGCGGGGGTCTCCTACGAGCAGTACTTC

v_call: TRBV2
j_call: TRBJ1-2
d_call: TRBD1
clone_size: .
cdr3_aa: CASSAWGQGEYGYTF
cdr3_nt: TGTGCCAGCAGCGCCTGGGGACAGGGCGAATATGGCTACACCTTC

v_call: TRBV11-1
j_call: TRBJ2-7
d_call: .
clone_size: .
cdr3_aa: CASSLDTILSYEQYF
cdr3_nt: TGTGCCAGCAGCCTAGACACCATCTTATCCTACGAGCAGTACTTC

v_call: TRBV9
j_call: TRBJ2-5
d_call: .
clone_size: .
cdr3_aa: CASSVGQQETQYF
cdr3_nt: TGTGCCAGCAGCGTAGGACAGCAAGAGACCCAGTACTTC

v_call: TRBV5-1
j_call: TRBJ2-3
d_call: .
clone_size: .
cdr3_aa: CASSREAPPTDTQYF
cdr3_nt: TGCGCCAGCAGCCGCGAGGCCCCCCCCACAGATACGCAGTATTTT

v_call: TRBV28
j_call: TRBJ1-5
d_call: .
clone_size: once
cdr3_aa: CASTPPGSSNQPQHF
cdr3_nt: TGTGCCAGCACCCCCCCGGGTTCGAGCAATCAGCCCCAGCATTTT

v_call: TRBV19
j_call: TRBJ2-5
d_call: TRBD2
clone_size: .
cdr3_aa: CASSPRLAGKQETQYF
cdr3_nt: TGTGCCAGTAGTCCACGACTAGCGGGGAAACAAGAGACCCAGTACTTC

v_call: TRBV4-1
j_call: TRBJ1-4
d_call: TRBD1
clone_size: hyperexpanded
cdr3_aa: CASSQVATGAEKLFF
cdr3_nt: TGCGCCAGCAGCCAAGTGGCGACAGGGGCCGAAAAACTGTTTTTT

v_call: TRBV30
j_call: TRBJ2-7
d_call: .
clone_size: .
cdr3_aa: CAFEGRRYSYEQYF
cdr3_nt: TGTGCCTTCGAGGGCAGGCGGTACTCCTACGAGCAGTACTTC

v_call: TRBV11-2
j_call: TRBJ2-7
d_call: .
clone_size: .
cdr3_aa: CASSPDVSYEQYF
cdr3_nt: TGTGCCAGCAGCCCAGATGTTTCCTACGAGCAGTACTTC

v_call: TRBV6-1
j_call: TRBJ1-6
d_call: .
clone_size: .
cdr3_aa: CASSTQTDGGSPLHF
cdr3_nt: TGTGCCAGCAGTACTCAGACAGACGGGGGTTCACCCCTCCACTTT

v_call: TRBV7-9
j_call: TRBJ1-1
d_call: .
clone_size: .
cdr3_aa: CASSLRGTEAFF
cdr3_nt: TGTGCCAGCAGCTTACGCGGCACTGAAGCTTTCTTT